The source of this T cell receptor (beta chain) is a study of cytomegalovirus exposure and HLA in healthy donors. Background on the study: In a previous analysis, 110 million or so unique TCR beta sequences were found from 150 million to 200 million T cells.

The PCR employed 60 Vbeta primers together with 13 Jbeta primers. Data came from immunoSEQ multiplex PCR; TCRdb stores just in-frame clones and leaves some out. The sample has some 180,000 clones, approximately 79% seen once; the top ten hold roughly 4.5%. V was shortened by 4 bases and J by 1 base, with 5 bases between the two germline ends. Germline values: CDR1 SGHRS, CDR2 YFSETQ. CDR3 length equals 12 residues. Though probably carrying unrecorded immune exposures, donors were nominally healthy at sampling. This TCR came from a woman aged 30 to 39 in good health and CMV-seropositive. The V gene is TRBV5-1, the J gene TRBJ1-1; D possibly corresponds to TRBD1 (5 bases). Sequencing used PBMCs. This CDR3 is CASSDRNTEAFF. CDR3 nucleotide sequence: TGCGCCAGCAGCGACAGGAACACTGAAGCTTTCTTT.